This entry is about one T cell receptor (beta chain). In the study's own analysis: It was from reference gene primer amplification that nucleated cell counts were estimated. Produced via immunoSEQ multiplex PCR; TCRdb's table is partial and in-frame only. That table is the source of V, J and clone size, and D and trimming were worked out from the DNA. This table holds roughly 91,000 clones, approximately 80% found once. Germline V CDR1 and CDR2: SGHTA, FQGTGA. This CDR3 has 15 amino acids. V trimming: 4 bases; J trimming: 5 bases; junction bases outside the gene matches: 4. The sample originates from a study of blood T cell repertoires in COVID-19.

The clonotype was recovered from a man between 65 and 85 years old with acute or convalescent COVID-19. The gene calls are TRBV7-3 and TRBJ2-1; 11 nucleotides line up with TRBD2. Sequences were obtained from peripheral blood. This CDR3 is CASSSLAGGHNEQFF. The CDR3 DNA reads TGTGCCAGCAGCTCCCTAGCGGGGGGACACAATGAGCAGTTCTTC.